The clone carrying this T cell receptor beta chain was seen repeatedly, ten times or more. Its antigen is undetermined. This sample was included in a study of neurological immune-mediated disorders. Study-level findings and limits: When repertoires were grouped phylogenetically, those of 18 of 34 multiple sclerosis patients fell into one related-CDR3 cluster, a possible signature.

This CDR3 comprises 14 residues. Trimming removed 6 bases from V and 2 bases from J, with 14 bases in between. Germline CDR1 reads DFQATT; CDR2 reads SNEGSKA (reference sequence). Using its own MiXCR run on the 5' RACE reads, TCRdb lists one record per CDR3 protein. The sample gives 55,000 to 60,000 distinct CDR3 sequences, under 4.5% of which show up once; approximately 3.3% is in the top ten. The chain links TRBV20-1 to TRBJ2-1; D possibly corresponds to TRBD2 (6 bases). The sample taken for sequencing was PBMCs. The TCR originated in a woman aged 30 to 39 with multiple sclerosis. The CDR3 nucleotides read TGCAGTGCCAAACGGGAGTTTACCTACAATGAGCAGTTCTTC. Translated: CSAKREFTYNEQFF.